This T cell receptor beta chain was recovered during a study of blood T cells in healthy people across ages. Notes on the study in general: Any conclusive comparison of naive versus antigen-experienced cells was prevented by using unsorted PBMCs.

For the second PCR, which ran for about 6 to 12 cycles, a sample-barcoded 5' primer and a J-beta primer mix were used. TCRdb re-derived calls from the 5' RACE reads in MiXCR, one entry per CDR3 protein. The data contain just under 900,000 distinct CDR3 sequences, about 28% of them singletons. V trimming: 8 bases; J trimming: 4 bases; junction bases outside the gene matches: 11. This CDR3 has 14 amino acids. CDR1 DFQATT and CDR2 SNEGSKA come from the germline V gene (reference sequence). This clonotype was detected many times. Its antigen is not identified. This TCR derives from a woman at least 80 years old in good health. The chain carries TRBV20-1 and TRBJ2-3; 8 positions match TRBD1. The sample consisted of blood. The DNA of the CDR3 is TGCAGTACGACACAGGGGGTTGGGTCAGATACGCAGTATTTT. It translates to CSTTQGVGSDTQYF.